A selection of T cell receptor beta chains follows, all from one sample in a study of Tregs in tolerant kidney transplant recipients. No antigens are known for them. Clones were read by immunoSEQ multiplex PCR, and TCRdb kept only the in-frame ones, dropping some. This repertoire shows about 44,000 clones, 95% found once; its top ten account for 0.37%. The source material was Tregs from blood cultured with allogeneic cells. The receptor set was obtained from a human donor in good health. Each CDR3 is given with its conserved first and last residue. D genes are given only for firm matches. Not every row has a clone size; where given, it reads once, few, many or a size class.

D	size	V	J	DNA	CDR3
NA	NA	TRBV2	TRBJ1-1	TGTGCCAGCAGTTTCGTCACAAGAGGGCGTGAAGCTTTCTTT	CASSFVTRGREAFF
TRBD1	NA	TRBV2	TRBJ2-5	TGTGCCAGCAGTGACCGGACAGGGGAACAGACCCAGTACTTC	CASSDRTGEQTQYF
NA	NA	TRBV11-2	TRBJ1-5	TGTGCCAGCAGCTGGGGCCACAATCAGCCCCAGCATTTT	CASSWGHNQPQHF
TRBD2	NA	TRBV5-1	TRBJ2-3	TGCGCCAGCAGCTTGGGGCCTAGCGGGGGCACAGGTACGCAGTATTTT	CASSLGPSGGTGTQYF
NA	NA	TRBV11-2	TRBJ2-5	TGTGCCAGCAGCTTAGACGGGGGGCCAGCCGGGGAGACCCAGTACTTC	CASSLDGGPAGETQYF
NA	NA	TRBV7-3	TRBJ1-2	TGTGCCAGCAGCTTAACTACAGGCTATGGCTACACCTTC	CASSLTTGYGYTF
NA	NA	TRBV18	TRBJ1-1	TGTGCCAGCTCACCAGGGGGAATCGAAGCTTTCTTT	CASSPGGIEAFF
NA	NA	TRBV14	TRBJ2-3	TGTGCCAGCAGCCAAGATCTACTCACAGATACGCAGTATTTT	CASSQDLLTDTQYF
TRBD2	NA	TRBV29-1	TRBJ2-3	TGCAGCGTTGAAGATCTAGCGGGAGCAGGGACAGATACGCAGTATTTT	CSVEDLAGAGTDTQYF
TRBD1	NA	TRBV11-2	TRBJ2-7	TGTGCCAGCAGCGCGGACAGGGGTTCCTACGAGCAGTACTTC	CASSADRGSYEQYF
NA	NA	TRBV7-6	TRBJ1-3	TGTGCCAGCAGCTCCTCGGGCGGTTTGAGGAGCACCATATATTTT	CASSSSGGLRSTIYF
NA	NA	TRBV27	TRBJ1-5	TGTGCTTGGCCATTTCGCGTGAATGCCGGGGAAGATTATAGCAATCAGCCCCAGCATTTT	CAWPFRVNAGEDYSNQPQHF
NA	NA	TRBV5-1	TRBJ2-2	TGCGCCAGCAGCTTGGGGGCGCGAACCGGGGAGCTGTTTTTT	CASSLGARTGELFF
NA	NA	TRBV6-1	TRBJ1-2	TGTGCCAGCAGTGAGAATGGGGCAGGGGAGGCCTATGGCTACACCTTC	CASSENGAGEAYGYTF
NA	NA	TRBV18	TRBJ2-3	TGTGCCAGCTCACCTACTCAGATGACGGGCACAGATACGCAGTATTTT	CASSPTQMTGTDTQYF
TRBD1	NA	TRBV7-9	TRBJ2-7	TGTGCCAGCAGCTTAGCCCTGGGACAGTCCACCTACGAGCAGTACTTC	CASSLALGQSTYEQYF
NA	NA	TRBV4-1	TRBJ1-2	TGCGCCAGCAGCCAAGATAGTAGCCTCTATGGCTACACCTTC	CASSQDSSLYGYTF
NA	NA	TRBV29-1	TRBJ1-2	TGCAGCGTTGGGTACAAGGAAGGGTATGGCTACACCTTC	CSVGYKEGYGYTF
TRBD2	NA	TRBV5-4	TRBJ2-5	TGTGCCAGCAGCTGGGGTAGCGGGAGTCTCGAGACCCAGTACTTC	CASSWGSGSLETQYF
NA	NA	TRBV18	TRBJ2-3	TGTGCCAGCACAGGACGGATATTACGAACCACAGATACGCAGTATTTT	CASTGRILRTTDTQYF
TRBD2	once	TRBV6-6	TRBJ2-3	TGTGCCAGCAGTTCCCGGGGGGGCCAGACAGATACGCAGTATTTT	CASSSRGGQTDTQYF
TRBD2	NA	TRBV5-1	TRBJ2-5	TGCGCCAGCAGCTTGGCCCCAGCGGGGGCACCTGGGGAGACCCAGTACTTC	CASSLAPAGAPGETQYF
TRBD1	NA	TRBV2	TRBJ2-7	TGTGCCAGCAGAACAACAGGGGGCCCAACCTACGAGCAGTACTTC	CASRTTGGPTYEQYF
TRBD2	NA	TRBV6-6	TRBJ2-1	TGTGCCAGCCGGGAGGGAAGCTCCTACAATGAGCAGTTCTTC	CASREGSSYNEQFF
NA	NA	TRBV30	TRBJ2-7	TGTGCCTGGAGGAAAGGGGGCGAGCAGTACTTC	CAWRKGGEQYF
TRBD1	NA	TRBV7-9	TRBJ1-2	TGTGCCAGCAGCTTAGGCAGGGGGCCTTATGGCTACACCTTC	CASSLGRGPYGYTF
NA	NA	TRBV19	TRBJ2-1	TGTGCCAGTAGTATCAACCGACACGTAGGTGAGCAGTTCTTC	CASSINRHVGEQFF
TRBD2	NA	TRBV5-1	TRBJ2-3	TGCGCCAGCAGCTTCGGCGGGGGGAGATTGGATACGCAGTATTTT	CASSFGGGRLDTQYF